The next 25 T cell receptor beta chains were all read from a single sample in a study of CD8 T cells in Susac syndrome. Roughly 0.45 to 1 ug RNA was reverse transcribed with random hexamers. TCRdb itself ran the immunoSEQ multiplex PCR reads through MiXCR, one entry per CDR3 protein. The sample includes 95,000 to 150,000 distinct CDR3 sequences, around 96% of them seen just once. Input material: CD8+ T cells from PBMCs. These receptors all come from a human donor with Susac syndrome.

The J gene is TRBJ2-3, the V gene TRBV15; possibly TRBD2 for D (7 bases). V was trimmed by 0 bases and J by 3 bases, leaving 13 bases between them. This CDR3 has 16 amino acids. In germline, CDR1 is LNHNV, CDR2 YYDKDF (reference sequence). In DNA form, the CDR3 reads TGTGCCACCAGCAGAGAAGGGGGTAGCGGGACAGATACGCAGTATTTT. Protein: CATSREGGSGTDTQYF.

The V call is TRBV4-3, the J call TRBJ2-7, with a possible D match to TRBD2 (5 bases). V gave up 0 bases and J gave up 3 bases, with 12 bases separating them. Germline lookup yields CDR1 LGHNA and CDR2 YSLEER. The CDR3 is 15 residues long. CDR3 amino acids: CASSQDDGIRYEQYF. The CDR3 region has the DNA TGCGCCAGCAGCCAAGACGACGGGATTCGCTACGAGCAGTACTTC.

The chain uses TRBV6-5 and TRBJ1-2, with D uncertain. V gave up 2 bases and J gave up 4 bases, with 11 bases separating them. The CDR3 runs 14 residues. Germline CDR1 MNHEY, CDR2 SVGAGI. CDR3 protein: CASSYRPGAYGYTF. DNA of the CDR3: TGTGCCAGCAGTTACCGGCCAGGCGCCTATGGCTACACCTTC.

V is TRBV4-3 and J is TRBJ2-7, with D perhaps matching TRBD2 (6 bases). The CDR3 has 13 residues. Germline CDR1 is LGHNA and CDR2 is YSLEER. The V end was cut by 5 bases, the J end by 5 bases, with 13 bases between. The CDR3 sequence is CASSFGRTNEQYF. The CDR3 DNA reads as TGCGCCAGCAGCTTCGGGAGAACAAACGAGCAGTACTTC.

This chain links TRBV10-2 with TRBJ1-1; 8 bases align to TRBD1. This CDR3 has 14 residues. The ends lost 8 bases at V and 0 bases at J; junction bases unmatched: 5. Germline V gene data show CDR1 as WSHSY and CDR2 as SAAADI. Written as DNA, the CDR3 is TGCGCCAGCTGGGACAGGTCTGTGAACACTGAAGCTTTCTTT. Translated, it gives CASWDRSVNTEAFF.

The chain joins TRBV6-5 to TRBJ1-1; a weak D match, TRBD1 (5 bases). The V end was cut by 2 bases, the J end by 3 bases, with 13 bases between. Germline CDR1 is MNHEY and CDR2 is SVGAGI. The length of the CDR3 is 15 residues. The CDR3 DNA sequence: TGTGCCAGCAGTTACGCGACAGCGCCTTACACTGAAGCTTTCTTT. Encoded protein: CASSYATAPYTEAFF.

This chain uses TRBV24-1 with TRBJ1-2; D gene unclear. V was shortened by 4 bases and J by 3 bases, with 17 bases between the two germline ends. Per the germline V gene, CDR1 is KGHDR and CDR2 is SFDVKD. The CDR3 has 16 residues. The CDR3 nucleotides read TGTGCCACCAGTGACCGCCGGAGTCCGGGAGACTATGGCTACACCTTC. Its translation: CATSDRRSPGDYGYTF.

This clonotype was detected once. The CDR3 protein is CASSPGRHNQPQHF. The CDR3 region has the DNA TGTGCCAGCAGCCCGGGACGACACAATCAGCCCCAGCATTTT. The chain uses TRBV7-9 and TRBJ1-5; perhaps TRBD1 as D (5 bases). The CDR3 is made up of 14 amino acids. Germline V gene lookup returns CDR1 SEHNR and CDR2 FQNEAQ (reference sequence). The V end lost 5 bases, the J end lost 3 bases, and 11 bases lay between the germline ends.

The chain employs TRBV20-1 and TRBJ1-2; D is possibly TRBD1 (5 bases). The germline V gene encodes CDR1 DFQATT and CDR2 SNEGSKA (reference sequence). This CDR3 comprises 16 residues. V lost 0 bases and J lost 4, with 18 bases in between. The CDR3 region is CSARDLGGLLPYGYTF. As DNA, the CDR3 is TGCAGTGCTAGAGATCTGGGGGGACTCCTACCCTATGGCTACACCTTC.

This clonotype appeared a few times. The V gene is TRBV5-6, the J gene TRBJ1-5; no firm D call. CDR3 length: 14 residues. From germline, CDR1 is SGHDT and CDR2 YYEEEE. Trimming took 0 bases from V and 5 from J, leaving 9 bases between them. For the CDR3, the DNA is TGTGCCAGCAGCTTGGCCGGGTTGGATCAGCCCCAGCATTTT. It specifies CASSLAGLDQPQHF.

In this sample, this clonotype turned up once. The rearrangement uses TRBV2 and TRBJ1-2; no clear D gene. This CDR3 comprises 15 residues. Germline CDR1 reads SNHLY; CDR2 reads FYNNEI. V dropped 2 bases and J dropped 0 bases, with 10 bases sitting between them. The CDR3 DNA follows: TGTGCCAGCAGTGAATCGGGCACCTCTAACTATGGCTACACCTTC. Translated, it gives CASSESGTSNYGYTF.

This sequence joins TRBV6-5 and TRBJ1-4, with TRBD1 as a possible D gene (5 bases). Germline CDR1 MNHEY, CDR2 SVGAGI. Trimming pared 6 bases from V and 6 bases from J, leaving 14 bases between. This CDR3 comprises 14 residues. CDR3 region: CASSPGGEDEKLFF. CDR3 in DNA: TGTGCCAGCAGCCCCGGGGGGGAGGATGAAAAACTGTTTTTT.

The V and J genes are TRBV19 and TRBJ2-1; D unclear. The CDR3 runs 11 residues. The germline gives CDR1 LNHDA, CDR2 SQIVND (reference sequence). V was trimmed by 2 bases and J by 10 bases, leaving 6 bases between them. The CDR3 DNA reads as TGTGCCAGTAGTATAACAGCAGAGCAGTTCTTC. As protein: CASSITAEQFF.

The rearrangement links TRBV9 to TRBJ2-7; weak D call: TRBD2 (5 bases). The CDR3 consists of 13 residues. CDR1 and CDR2 (germline): SGDLS, YYNGEE. Between the trimmed V and J ends, which lost 3 bases and 3 bases, there was a span of 10 bases. The CDR3 reads CASSADTSYEQYF. The DNA of the CDR3 is TGTGCCAGCAGCGCCGATACTAGCTACGAGCAGTACTTC.

The chain has TRBV7-9 and TRBJ2-1; 11 nucleotides align to TRBD2. Germline values: CDR1 SEHNR, CDR2 FQNEAQ (reference sequence). The junction had 3 bases not matched to a gene; V was cut back by 2 bases and J by 6 bases. This CDR3 region has 15 residues. CDR3 sequence: CASSLLAGGPNEQFF. Here the CDR3 DNA reads TGTGCCAGCAGCTTATTAGCGGGGGGGCCCAATGAGCAGTTCTTC.

V and J are TRBV2 and TRBJ2-5, with TRBD1 identical over 8 bases. This CDR3 has 13 residues. Germline V lookup: CDR1 SNHLY, CDR2 FYNNEI. Unmatched junction bases numbered 3, after V lost 6 bases and J lost 3 bases. The CDR3 loop is CASRLTGEETQYF. CDR3 DNA: TGTGCCAGCAGACTGACAGGGGAAGAGACCCAGTACTTC.

This chain connects TRBV20-1 to TRBJ2-7; D not resolved. This CDR3 has 15 residues. The ends were cut back, 6 bases at V and 5 bases at J, with 23 bases in the middle. In germline, CDR1 is DFQATT, CDR2 SNEGSKA (reference sequence). CDR3 sequence: CSARLSGSISDEQYF. DNA of the CDR3: TGCAGTGCCAGGTTGAGTGGTAGCATATCGGACGAGCAGTACTTC.

J is TRBJ1-1 and V is TRBV7-9; D gene unclear. There are 12 residues in the CDR3. V lost 3 bases, J lost 3 bases, and 5 bases lay in between. CDR1 is SEHNR and CDR2 is FQNEAQ in the germline V gene (reference sequence). The CDR3 loop is CASSFGYTEAFF. As DNA, the CDR3 is TGTGCCAGCAGCTTCGGGTACACTGAAGCTTTCTTT.

The rearrangement uses TRBV6-6 and TRBJ2-1; 8 bases fit TRBD1. This CDR3 comprises 14 residues. Germline CDR1 is MNHNY and CDR2 is SVGAGI (reference sequence). The V and J ends lost 7 bases and 8 bases, in that order; junction bases with no gene match: 10. As DNA, the CDR3 is TGTGCCAGCACTTCAGCAAAGACAGGGGATGAGCAGTTCTTC. The encoded protein is CASTSAKTGDEQFF.

The rearrangement joins TRBV5-4 to TRBJ1-4, with TRBD1 matching 7 bases. The length of the CDR3 is 14 residues. Germline assignment: CDR1 SGHNT and CDR2 YYREEE (reference sequence). Trimming at V came to 4 bases and at J to 8 bases, leaving 8 bases not matched to a gene. CDR3 protein: CASSQQGPLEKLFF. The CDR3 DNA follows: TGTGCCAGCAGCCAACAGGGGCCCTTGGAAAAACTGTTTTTT. Filled out from reference TRBV5-4 and TRBJ1-4, the complete variable domain reads ETGVTQSPTHLIKTRGQQVTLRCSSQSGHNTVSWYQQALGQGPQFIFQYYREEENGRGNFPPRFSGLQFPNYSSELNVNALELDDSALYLCASSQQGPLEKLFFGSGTQLSVL.

The genes are TRBV5-1 and TRBJ2-7, with TRBD2 as a possible D gene (6 bases). The CDR3 is 12 amino acids. V was pared by 5 bases and J by 4 bases, with 10 bases between. CDR1 is SGHRS and CDR2 is YFSETQ in the germline V gene. CDR3 nucleotides: TGCGCCAGCAGGGGGGAGGCTTACGAGCAGTACTTC. Encoded protein: CASRGEAYEQYF.

V usage is TRBV25-1 and J usage is TRBJ2-2; 8 bases are shared with TRBD2. V dropped 3 bases and J dropped 3; count of bases not matched to a gene: 3. CDR3 length: 15 residues. Per germline, CDR1 MGHDK and CDR2 SYGVNS. For the CDR3, the DNA is TGTGCCAGCAGTGACGGGAGGGTCGACACCGGGGAGCTGTTTTTT. Residues: CASSDGRVDTGELFF.

This chain uses TRBV7-9 with TRBJ1-2; possible D gene TRBD1, 6 bases. Germline CDR1 reads SEHNR; CDR2 reads FQNEAQ (reference sequence). V lost 4 bases and J 8 bases, leaving 14 bases between the germline ends. The length of the CDR3 is 13 residues. The CDR3 nucleotides are TGTGCCAGCAGCTCGGGGGGGGCAGCGGGCTACACCTTC. This encodes CASSSGGAAGYTF.

The V and J genes are TRBV18 and TRBJ2-7; D is possibly TRBD1 (6 bases). Per germline, CDR1 KGHSH and CDR2 LQKENI. The CDR3 length is 15 residues. The V end was cut by 2 bases, the J end by 5 bases, with 16 bases between. This chain's CDR3 is CASSPTLSGDNEQYF. CDR3 DNA: TGTGCCAGCTCACCAACCCTCTCAGGGGATAACGAGCAGTACTTC.

This chain connects TRBV6-4 to TRBJ2-3, with a weak D call TRBD2 (6 bases). V lost 6 bases and J lost 4, with 14 bases in between. The CDR3 covers 14 residues. In germline, CDR1 is MRHNA, CDR2 SNTAGT. Here the CDR3 reads CASSQTTGADTQYF. The CDR3 DNA sequence: TGTGCCAGCAGCCAGACGACGGGGGCAGATACGCAGTATTTT.